The 3 T cell receptor beta chains in this list originate from one sample, sequenced in a study of T cells in Graves' hyperthyroidism and ophthalmopathy. Amplification of TCR beta CDR3 regions used RNA as the template. First-round RT-PCR targeting the TCR CDR3 was performed with the HTBI primer set. MiXCR, run by TCRdb on the multiplex PCR reads, gives a single entry per CDR3 protein. There are a few hundred thousand distinct CDR3 sequences in the sample; roughly 16% occur only once, and roughly 3.3% lies in the top ten. Sequencing was done on a sample of blood. Receptor source: a woman aged 40 to 49 with Graves' ophthalmopathy.

The chain recombines TRBV7-9 with TRBJ2-1; 16 bases match TRBD2. The germline V gene encodes CDR1 SEHNR and CDR2 FQNEAQ (reference sequence). The CDR3 is 17 residues long. V lost 6 bases, J lost 9 bases, and 11 bases stayed unmatched. The CDR3 DNA follows: TGTGCCAGCAGACTTCCCGGGACTAGCGGGGGGGCCCCTGAGCAGTTCTTC. Encoded protein: CASRLPGTSGGAPEQFF.

The genes are TRBV6-5 and TRBJ1-3; 10 bases fit TRBD1. CDR1 is MNHEY and CDR2 is SVGAGI in the germline V gene. The V segment lost 2 bases and the J segment 1 base; nucleotides outside the gene matches: 8. The CDR3 contains 18 residues. The CDR3 nucleotides read TGTGCCAGCAGTTACGGGGGGACAGGGGCCAAATCTGGAAACACCATATATTTT. This codes for CASSYGGTGAKSGNTIYF.

This clonotype was observed a handful of times. The chain couples TRBV6-2 or TRBV6-3 to TRBJ1-1; no clear D gene. The CDR3 sequence is 15 residues long. Trimming cost V 5 bases and J 5 bases, with 18 bases left between them. Per germline, CDR1 MNHEY and CDR2 SVGEGT. CDR3 sequence reads: CASSPFAGGGTEAFF. Here the CDR3 DNA reads TGTGCCAGCAGTCCCTTTGCAGGTGGAGGTACTGAAGCTTTCTTT.